Below, 8 T cell receptor beta chains from the same sample are listed, as sequenced in a study of cytomegalovirus exposure and HLA in healthy donors. Primers included in the PCR were 60 Vbeta and 13 Jbeta primers. The repertoire was sequenced with immunoSEQ multiplex PCR; TCRdb's copy has only in-frame clones and lacks some. In the table there are about 98,000 clones, over 60% of which are singletons. What was sequenced was PBMCs. The origin of the receptors is a man aged 55 to 70 in good health and CMV-seropositive.

The chain uses TRBV4-3 and TRBJ1-2; tentatively, D is TRBD1 (5 bases). This CDR3 is 14 amino acids long. The V end lost 1 base, the J end lost 6 bases, and 12 bases lay between the germline ends. In germline, CDR1 is LGHNA, CDR2 YSLEER. The CDR3, as DNA: TGCGCCAGCAGCCAAGTATGGGGCCGTCATGGCTACACCTTC. Amino acids: CASSQVWGRHGYTF.

In DNA, the CDR3 is TGTGCCAGCAGTTTCAACCTTGGACAGGGGATCGGCAAGAACACCGGGGAGCTGTTTTTT. It is translated as CASSFNLGQGIGKNTGELFF. V gene TRBV7-3 combines with J gene TRBJ2-2; 9 positions match TRBD1. Trimming cost V 6 bases and J 1 base; bases outside gene matches: 18. The germline CDR1 and CDR2 sequences are SGHTA and FQGTGA. The CDR3 is made up of 20 amino acids.

The CDR3 DNA follows: TGCGCCAGCAGCGGAAGCGGTGGAAACTACGAGCAGTACTTC. It yields the protein CASSGSGGNYEQYF. V usage is TRBV5-1 and J usage is TRBJ2-7; D is possibly TRBD2 (5 bases). The germline CDR1 and CDR2 sequences are SGHRS and YFSETQ. Trimming removed 4 bases at V and 3 bases at J, with 14 bases between. The CDR3 runs 14 residues. Together with reference TRBV5-1 and TRBJ2-7, the CDR3 gives the full variable domain: KAGVTQTPRYLIKTRGQQVTLSCSPISGHRSVSWYQQTPGQGLQFLFEYFSETQRNKGNFPGRFSGRQFSNSRSEMNVSTLELGDSALYLCASSGSGGNYEQYFGPGTRLTVT.

The chain links TRBV2 to TRBJ2-7; TRBD1 aligns across 9 bases. This CDR3 comprises 13 residues. Trimming cost V 5 bases and J 6 bases; bases outside gene matches: 5. Looked up from germline, CDR1 is SNHLY and CDR2 is FYNNEI. CDR3 protein: CASSRDRASEQYF. The CDR3 DNA is TGTGCCAGCAGTCGGGACAGGGCGAGCGAGCAGTACTTC.

The rearrangement joins TRBV10-3 to TRBJ1-1; D may be TRBD1 (6 bases). CDR3 length equals 15 residues. The V and J ends lost 7 bases and 3 bases respectively, with 18 bases between them. The germline CDR1 and CDR2 sequences are ENHRY and SYGVKD. CDR3 coding DNA: TGTGCCATCACCACCGGGGGGACACCAGACACTGAAGCTTTCTTT. Amino acids: CAITTGGTPDTEAFF.

V usage is TRBV27 and J usage is TRBJ1-6, with 7 bases lining up with TRBD1. Germline loops: CDR1 MNHEY, CDR2 SMNVEV (reference sequence). Trimming at V came to 8 bases and at J to 7 bases, leaving 11 bases not matched to a gene. The CDR3 contains 15 residues. The CDR3 loop reads CASESRAGGNSPLHF. CDR3 nucleotides: TGTGCCAGCGAAAGTAGGGCAGGGGGAAATTCACCCCTCCACTTT.

This clone showed up just a few times. CDR3 protein: CASSFGTSGGSSYNEQFF. The CDR3 bases are TGTGCCAGCAGCTTTGGGACTAGCGGGGGGAGCTCCTACAATGAGCAGTTCTTC. This chain uses TRBV13 with TRBJ2-1; 15 bases agree with TRBD2. This CDR3 is 18 amino acids long. Unmatched junction bases numbered 3, after V lost 3 bases and J lost 0 bases. From germline, CDR1 is PRHDT and CDR2 FYEKMQ (reference sequence).

V gene TRBV2 combines with J gene TRBJ2-7, with no clear D. CDR1 is SNHLY and CDR2 is FYNNEI in the germline V gene. V lost 5 bases, J lost 6 bases, and 8 bases lay in between. This CDR3 contains 11 residues. The CDR3 nucleotides read TGTGCCAGCAGTTCCCTCGGCGAGCAGTACTTC. Translation: CASSSLGEQYF.